This TCR beta chain was found in a study of molecular identifiers for immune sequencing clone quantification. Study-level results: Approximately 1 million naive cells reportedly did not prevent detection of spiked Jurkat TCR RNA from one cell.

One entry per CDR3 protein results from TCRdb running MiXCR on the PCR reads. The sample shows some 680,000 distinct CDR3 sequences, 25% of them seen only once. CDR3 size: 13 residues. Only a few counts were recorded for this clonotype. No antigen is known for it. One junction end does not reproduce the germline sequence, and a read error may be involved. This sequence originates from a human donor in good health. Some libraries in this study had Jurkat cell RNA spiked in. The genes are TRBV5-3 and TRBJ2-7; D remains ambiguous. TRBV5-3 counts as an open reading frame of uncertain function. Source material: naive CD8+ T cells from blood, with Jurkat cell RNA spiked in. The subset is: FACS-sorted CD8+CD4-CCR7+CD45RA+ naive T cells. CDR3 in amino acids: CASSSVPSDEQYF. In DNA, the CDR3 is TGTGCCAGCAGCTCCGTTCCCTCGGACGAGCAGTACTTC.